This is a list of T cell receptor beta chains from one sample in a study of blood T cell repertoires in COVID-19. Clones were read by immunoSEQ multiplex PCR, and TCRdb kept only the in-frame ones, dropping some. Among 52,000 or so clones listed, 85% to 95% were seen once. Sequencing was carried out using peripheral blood. These receptors were obtained from a man aged 45 to 65 with acute or convalescent COVID-19. CDR3s leave out the opening cysteine and the closing phenylalanine or tryptophan.

V gene: TRBV19
J gene: TRBJ2-2
CDR3 protein: ASRRASGANTGELF

V gene: TRBV3-1/TRBV3-2
J gene: TRBJ1-3
CDR3 protein: ASSREGSGNTIY

V gene: TRBV30
J gene: TRBJ2-1
CDR3 protein: AWSVPGLAFNEQF

V gene: TRBV5-8
J gene: TRBJ1-2
CDR3 protein: ASPSTEGGT

V gene: TRBV5-1
J gene: TRBJ2-3
CDR3 protein: ASSSRSVTDTQY

V gene: TRBV12-5
J gene: TRBJ1-1
CDR3 protein: ASGTEGAGTEAF

V gene: TRBV5-6
J gene: TRBJ2-6
CDR3 protein: ASSFDISGANVLT

V gene: TRBV7-4
J gene: TRBJ2-6
CDR3 protein: ASSFRGSGANVLT

V gene: TRBV6-2/TRBV6-3
J gene: TRBJ1-3
CDR3 protein: ASSSRRTGFGNTIY

V gene: TRBV6-4
J gene: TRBJ2-5
CDR3 protein: ASSPTSGETQY

V gene: TRBV21-1
J gene: TRBJ2-7
CDR3 protein: ASSKEGTSGSVAHEQY

V gene: TRBV18
J gene: TRBJ1-5
CDR3 protein: ASSLQGVGQPQH

V gene: TRBV9
J gene: TRBJ1-2
CDR3 protein: ASSVDLPETGYGYT

V gene: TRBV7-6
J gene: TRBJ1-3
CDR3 protein: ASSPGSSGNTIY

V gene: TRBV3-1/TRBV3-2
J gene: TRBJ1-5
CDR3 protein: ASSQDIHQPQH

V gene: TRBV5-1
J gene: TRBJ2-7
CDR3 protein: ASSLAVSSYEQY

V gene: TRBV6-5
J gene: TRBJ2-7
CDR3 protein: ASSYRTGERY

V gene: TRBV5-1
J gene: TRBJ2-1
CDR3 protein: ASSFRLANEQF

V gene: TRBV9
J gene: TRBJ2-1
CDR3 protein: ASSRDNEQF

V gene: TRBV3-1/TRBV3-2
J gene: TRBJ2-7
CDR3 protein: ASSQTAGSSYEQY

V gene: TRBV2
J gene: TRBJ1-2
CDR3 protein: ASSRDRGRLNYGYT

V gene: TRBV19
J gene: TRBJ2-7
CDR3 protein: ASNAIGTGAVQY

V gene: TRBV6-5
J gene: TRBJ1-4
CDR3 protein: ASSYSRGLEGEKLF

V gene: TRBV5-4
J gene: TRBJ2-5
CDR3 protein: ASSRYVAVQGETQY

V gene: TRBV3-1/TRBV3-2
J gene: TRBJ1-5
CDR3 protein: ASSQEGTVNQPQH

V gene: TRBV5-1
J gene: TRBJ2-2
CDR3 protein: ASSLEELTGELF

V gene: TRBV15
J gene: TRBJ2-3
CDR3 protein: ATSRDRGSLTDTQY

V gene: TRBV10-1
J gene: TRBJ2-1
CDR3 protein: ASSETSGSSYNEQF

V gene: TRBV30
J gene: TRBJ2-5
CDR3 protein: AWRGDTYQETQY

V gene: TRBV18
J gene: TRBJ2-5
CDR3 protein: ASSHGTEETQY

V gene: TRBV30
J gene: TRBJ1-3
CDR3 protein: AWATAFSGNTIY

V gene: TRBV21-1
J gene: TRBJ1-4
CDR3 protein: ASSVSPSRVS

V gene: TRBV7-2
J gene: TRBJ1-3
CDR3 protein: ASSGNSGNTIY